One and the same sample provided the 29 T cell receptor beta chains below, sequenced in a study of cytomegalovirus exposure and HLA in healthy donors. Vbeta (60) and Jbeta (13) primers were used in the PCR. Libraries were prepared by immunoSEQ multiplex PCR; TCRdb keeps only in-frame clonotypes and omits some of them. The sample includes a few hundred thousand clones, 70% to 90% of them seen just once. Sequencing input: PBMCs. These receptors all come from a woman aged 60-75 years in good health and CMV-seropositive.

This chain links TRBV7-9 with TRBJ2-1; 8 bases match TRBD2. With V trimmed by 4 bases and J by 4 bases, 12 bases remained unmatched. The CDR3 consists of 17 residues. Germline V gene sequence: CDR1 SEHNR, CDR2 FQNEAQ (reference sequence). CDR3 sequence: CASSSSLPGGSYNEQFF. The CDR3 coding sequence is TGTGCCAGCAGCTCGTCCCTTCCGGGAGGGAGTTACAATGAGCAGTTCTTC.

The chain recombines TRBV6-1 with TRBJ2-1, with a tentative D call TRBD2 (6 bases). Between the trimmed V and J ends, which lost 6 bases and 4 bases, there was a span of 19 bases. The CDR3 length is 16 residues. CDR1 and CDR2 from the germline V gene are MNHNS and SASEGT. DNA for the CDR3: TGTGCCAGCAGGGAAAACACGGGACTTTCATACAATGAGCAGTTCTTC. Amino acid sequence: CASRENTGLSYNEQFF.

The rearrangement joins TRBV6-5 to TRBJ2-1; TRBD2 is a possible D gene (6 bases). The CDR3 spans 15 residues. V dropped 2 bases and J dropped 1 base, with 9 bases sitting between them. The germline V gene has CDR1 MNHEY and CDR2 SVGAGI. The CDR3: CASSYVGGSYNEQFF. Written as DNA, the CDR3 is TGTGCCAGCAGTTACGTGGGGGGATCCTACAATGAGCAGTTCTTC.

This sequence joins TRBV29-1 and TRBJ1-5, with D possibly TRBD1 on 6 matching bases. The CDR3 covers 12 residues. Between the trimmed V and J ends, which lost 4 bases and 7 bases, there was a span of 11 bases. Germline V gene lookup returns CDR1 SQVTM and CDR2 ANQGSEA. In nucleotides, the CDR3 is TGCAGCGTTGGGGGGCCGGACCAGCCCCAGCATTTT. Encoded protein: CSVGGPDQPQHF.

Concerning this clone itself: The sample has other DNA sequences that encode this CDR3 too. This sequence joins TRBV19 and TRBJ1-1; 9 bases are shared with TRBD1. Germline V lookup: CDR1 LNHDA, CDR2 SQIVND (reference sequence). The V segment lost 8 bases and the J segment 2 bases; nucleotides outside the gene matches: 3. The CDR3 runs to 13 residues. CDR3 loop: CASRGQGNTEAFF. In DNA, the CDR3 is TGTGCCAGTCGGGGACAGGGTAACACTGAAGCTTTCTTT.

The chain uses TRBV2 and TRBJ2-1; 11 bases agree with TRBD2. Germline V gives CDR1 SNHLY, CDR2 FYNNEI. V lost 5 bases, J lost 7 bases, and 7 bases stayed unmatched. The CDR3 spans 15 residues. The DNA of the CDR3 is TGTGCCAGCAGTCTCCGGCTAGCGGGAGGAAATGAGCAGTTCTTC. Its translation is CASSLRLAGGNEQFF. Filled out from reference TRBV2 and TRBJ2-1, the complete variable domain reads EPEVTQTPSHQVTQMGQEVILRCVPISNHLYFYWYRQILGQKVEFLVSFYNNEISEKSEIFDDQFSVERPDGSNFTLKIRSTKLEDSAMYFCASSLRLAGGNEQFFGPGTRLTVL.

Concerning this clone: Relative to the germline gene, one junction end is altered; a read error may explain this. The rearrangement joins TRBV7-7 to TRBJ2-7, with D uncertain. The CDR3 extends over 14 amino acids. Germline V gene lookup returns CDR1 SSHAT and CDR2 FNYEAQ (reference sequence). CDR3 loop: CASSLVTRSYEQYF. The CDR3, as DNA: TGTGCTAGCAGCTTAGTTACTCGATCCTACGAGCAGTACTTC.

The sample holds a few counts of this clone. V is TRBV29-1 and J is TRBJ1-2; D is ambiguous. The CDR3 length is 16 residues. Trimming stripped 7 bases from V and 2 bases from J, with 23 bases between. Germline V gene data show CDR1 as SQVTM and CDR2 as ANQGSEA. CDR3 loop: CSASSGSVGLNYGYTF. CDR3 sequence (DNA): TGCAGCGCCTCCAGCGGCAGTGTCGGGTTAAACTATGGCTACACCTTC.

The V call is TRBV5-1, the J call TRBJ2-6, with a tentative D call TRBD1 (5 bases). V lost 2 bases, J lost 2 bases, and 17 bases lay in between. Germline CDR1 and CDR2: SGHRS and YFSETQ. CDR3 length: 18 residues. This chain's CDR3 is CASSFGQLPGAGANVLTF. DNA of the CDR3: TGCGCCAGCAGCTTTGGACAATTGCCAGGAGCTGGGGCCAACGTCCTGACTTTC.

The chain joins TRBV5-1 to TRBJ2-3; 11 bases are a match to TRBD2. The CDR3 is 17 residues long. Germline V gives CDR1 SGHRS, CDR2 YFSETQ. Unmatched junction bases numbered 8, after V lost 2 bases and J lost 3 bases. CDR3 region: CASSLGTSGVKTDTQYF. CDR3 nucleotides: TGCGCCAGCAGCTTAGGGACTAGCGGTGTTAAAACAGATACGCAGTATTTT.

The rearrangement links TRBV28 to TRBJ1-5, with D perhaps TRBD1 (5 bases). This CDR3 is built from 15 residues. Germline V gene data show CDR1 as MDHEN and CDR2 as SYDVKM. Between the trimmed V and J ends, which lost 7 bases and 2 bases, there was a span of 15 bases. This CDR3 is CASKSGGLRNQPQHF. In nucleotides, the CDR3 is TGTGCCAGCAAGTCGGGGGGACTTCGCAATCAGCCCCAGCATTTT.

J is TRBJ2-3 and V is TRBV29-1; 9 bases match TRBD1. V lost 6 bases, J lost 1 base, and 2 bases stayed unmatched. CDR3 size: 13 residues. Germline lookup yields CDR1 SQVTM and CDR2 ANQGSEA. CDR3 in amino acids: CSVRTGGTDTQYF. The CDR3 DNA reads as TGCAGCGTCCGGACAGGGGGCACAGATACGCAGTATTTT.

CDR3 residues: CASSESGLAGDVQYF. CDR3 nucleotide sequence: TGCGCCAGCAGTGAGTCGGGACTAGCGGGAGATGTGCAGTACTTC. The chain has TRBV10-1 and TRBJ2-7; 14 nucleotides agree with TRBD2. The CDR3 is 15 residues long. Germline CDR1 and CDR2: WNHNN and SYGVQD (reference sequence). With V trimmed by 0 bases and J by 9 bases, 4 bases remained unmatched.

The chain uses TRBV5-5 and TRBJ1-1, with 7 nucleotides matching TRBD1. Germline CDR1 SGHKS, CDR2 YYEKEE (reference sequence). This CDR3 contains 14 residues. Losses at the gene ends were 4 bases for V and 2 bases for J; bases not matched to a gene: 5. The CDR3, as DNA: TGTGCCAGCAGCAGGAGACAGGGAAACACTGAAGCTTTCTTT. Protein product: CASSRRQGNTEAFF.

J is TRBJ1-2 and V is TRBV11-2, with D possibly being TRBD1 (5 bases). Germline V gives CDR1 SGHAT, CDR2 FQNNGV. This CDR3 contains 15 residues. V shed 4 bases and J shed 4 bases, with 16 bases lying between them. CDR3 protein: CASSSTKTGLYGYTF. The CDR3 DNA follows: TGTGCCAGCAGCTCCACAAAGACGGGACTCTATGGCTACACCTTC.

The chain employs TRBV7-9 and TRBJ2-7, with TRBD2 as a possible D gene (5 bases). The CDR3 runs 15 residues. Germline V CDR1 and CDR2: SEHNR, FQNEAQ (reference sequence). Trimming removed 2 bases at V and 0 bases at J, with 11 bases between. Here the CDR3 reads CASSLSAGSSYEQYF. Written as DNA, the CDR3 is TGTGCCAGCAGCTTAAGTGCTGGGAGCTCCTACGAGCAGTACTTC.

The CDR3 is CASSRIQGRAEAFF. The CDR3 bases are TGCGCCAGCAGCCGAATACAGGGTAGGGCTGAAGCTTTCTTT. The V and J genes are TRBV5-1 and TRBJ1-1; D is perhaps TRBD1 (6 bases). V dropped 4 bases and J dropped 6 bases, with 16 bases sitting between them. Germline V CDR1 and CDR2: SGHRS, YFSETQ. The CDR3 loop spans 14 amino acids.

This clone was seen a handful of times. V gene TRBV5-1 combines with J gene TRBJ2-7, with 10 bases that match TRBD2. V dropped 2 bases and J dropped 5; count of bases not matched to a gene: 4. The CDR3 has 14 residues. Germline loops: CDR1 SGHRS, CDR2 YFSETQ. The CDR3, as DNA: TGCGCCAGCAGCTTTGAGCGGGAGGGGAACGAGCAGTACTTC. The encoded protein is CASSFEREGNEQYF.

This clone came up once. The genes are TRBV11-2 and TRBJ2-7; 8 nucleotides agree with TRBD2. The germline gives CDR1 SGHAT, CDR2 FQNNGV. The J segment lost 9 bases and the V segment lost 4 bases, leaving 14 bases of the junction unmatched. The CDR3 contains 15 residues. The CDR3 DNA reads as TGTGCCAGCAGCTCGCCCCCGACTAGCGCGTGGGGGCAGTACTTC. Translating it yields CASSSPPTSAWGQYF.

This clone was seen only a few times. A read error may account for a junction end that differs from germline. The chain couples TRBV7-9 to TRBJ2-7; 10 positions match TRBD1. This CDR3 comprises 18 residues. Per germline, CDR1 SEHNR and CDR2 FQNEAQ (reference sequence). CDR3 bases: TGTTCCAGCAGCATAGAAGGACCCGGGGGGGACAGGGGAGTTGAGCAGTACTTC. This gives the protein CSSSIEGPGGDRGVEQYF.

This clone was detected only a few times. The genes are TRBV27 and TRBJ1-2, with D possibly matching TRBD1 (6 bases). V lost 4 bases to trimming and J lost 4 bases, with 13 bases between them. The CDR3 sequence is 14 residues long. Germline V gene lookup returns CDR1 MNHEY and CDR2 SMNVEV (reference sequence). The CDR3 here is CASSSQTGFYGYTF. In DNA form, the CDR3 reads TGTGCCAGCAGTTCCCAAACAGGGTTCTATGGCTACACCTTC.

This chain connects TRBV7-2 to TRBJ2-2; TRBD2 matches at 13 bases. Trimming removed 5 bases from V and 7 bases from J; junction bases left unmatched: 7. CDR1 is SGHTA and CDR2 is FQGNSA in the germline V gene. The CDR3 covers 16 residues. Here the CDR3 reads CASSRTSGRADGELFF. DNA of the CDR3: TGTGCCAGCAGCCGAACTAGCGGGAGGGCCGACGGGGAGCTGTTTTTT. The complete variable domain, with remaining parts taken from reference TRBV7-2 and TRBJ2-2, reads GAGVSQSPSNKVTEKGKDVELRCDPISGHTALYWYRQSLGQGLEFLIYFQGNSAPDKSGLPSDRFSAERTGGSVSTLTIQRTQQEDSAVYLCASSRTSGRADGELFFGEGSRLTVL.

As for this clone: This same CDR3 is encoded by further DNA sequences in the sample. This chain connects TRBV29-1 to TRBJ1-1; 7 bases are a match to TRBD1. The CDR3 runs to 14 residues. CDR1 and CDR2 from the germline V gene are SQVTM and ANQGSEA. V lost 3 bases to trimming and J lost 0 bases; unmatched junction nucleotides: 4. The CDR3 region is CSVDGTVMNTEAFF. CDR3 nucleotides: TGCAGCGTTGATGGGACAGTCATGAACACTGAAGCTTTCTTT.

The V gene is TRBV18, the J gene TRBJ2-6; 8 bases line up with TRBD1. After removal of 1 base from V and 0 bases from J, the junction contained 11 bases not matched to a gene. The CDR3 length is 20 residues. Germline V gives CDR1 KGHSH, CDR2 LQKENI. The CDR3: CASSPQLIRTGSSGANVLTF. In nucleotides, the CDR3 is TGTGCCAGCTCACCACAGTTAATCCGGACAGGGTCCTCTGGGGCCAACGTCCTGACTTTC.

This sequence joins TRBV5-1 and TRBJ2-7, with 10 bases that match TRBD2. CDR3 length: 16 residues. After removal of 0 bases from V and 5 bases from J, the junction contained 8 bases not matched to a gene. Germline assignment: CDR1 SGHRS and CDR2 YFSETQ. CDR3 sequence reads: CASSLVSSGSTDEQYF. CDR3 coding DNA: TGCGCCAGCAGCTTGGTGTCTAGCGGGAGTACAGACGAGCAGTACTTC.

This chain uses TRBV6-6 with TRBJ1-2; D unclear. The V gene's germline CDR1 is MNHNY and CDR2 SVGAGI (reference sequence). The CDR3 runs to 13 residues. The germline V and J ends were trimmed by 0 bases and 4 bases, with 6 bases remaining between them. CDR3 sequence: CASSYSAVYGYTF. In DNA, the CDR3 is TGTGCCAGCAGTTACTCGGCAGTCTATGGCTACACCTTC.

The CDR3 bases are TGTGCCAGCAGAGGTTCTGGCAGGGTAACCTACGAGCAGTACTTC. This translates into CASRGSGRVTYEQYF. The rearrangement links TRBV28 to TRBJ2-7; D may be TRBD1 (5 bases). CDR1 and CDR2 from the germline V gene are MDHEN and SYDVKM. Between the trimmed V and J ends, which lost 6 bases and 2 bases, there was a span of 17 bases. The CDR3 spans 15 residues.

The rearrangement uses TRBV6-5 and TRBJ1-1, with a possible D match to TRBD1 (6 bases). Germline CDR1 is MNHEY and CDR2 is SVGAGI. The CDR3 totals 13 residues. Trimming took 2 bases from V and 2 from J, leaving 6 bases between them. The CDR3 here is CASSYGGNTEAFF. In nucleotides, the CDR3 is TGTGCCAGCAGTTACGGGGGCAACACTGAAGCTTTCTTT.

The V gene is TRBV5-1, the J gene TRBJ2-7; 7 bases match TRBD2. There are 14 residues in the CDR3. Trimming at V came to 2 bases and at J to 2 bases, leaving 4 bases not matched to a gene. Germline CDR1 SGHRS, CDR2 YFSETQ. The CDR3: CASSLEAGTYEQYF. CDR3 in DNA: TGCGCCAGCAGCTTAGAAGCGGGAACCTACGAGCAGTACTTC.